Each of the 32 T cell receptor beta chains below was sequenced from the same sample in a study of cytomegalovirus exposure and HLA in healthy donors. The PCR made use of 60 Vbeta and 13 Jbeta primers. The table came from immunoSEQ multiplex PCR; TCRdb's copy has only in-frame clones and leaves some out. Of some 150,000 clones detected, approximately 77% appear once; the ten largest clones hold 4.5% to 5%. Sample: PBMCs. The receptors originated from a woman aged 50 to 60 in good health and CMV-seronegative.

This sequence joins TRBV5-6 and TRBJ1-2, with a weak D call TRBD1 (6 bases). The germline gives CDR1 SGHDT, CDR2 YYEEEE. The CDR3 extends over 15 amino acids. V gave up 3 bases and J gave up 3 bases, with 15 bases separating them. DNA for the CDR3: TGTGCCAGCAGCTCCCCCCAAACAGGGTACTATGGCTACACCTTC. Protein sequence: CASSSPQTGYYGYTF.

The V call is TRBV9, the J call TRBJ2-2; possibly TRBD2 for D (5 bases). There are 15 residues in the CDR3. CDR1 SGDLS and CDR2 YYNGEE come from the germline V gene. The V end lost 2 bases, the J end lost 0 bases, and 8 bases lay between the germline ends. The CDR3 spells CASSVLASNTGELFF. CDR3 DNA: TGTGCCAGCAGCGTTTTAGCGTCGAACACCGGGGAGCTGTTTTTT.

This chain joins TRBV4-3 and TRBJ1-6; 7 positions match TRBD1. This CDR3 is built from 15 residues. Unmatched junction bases numbered 9, after V lost 4 bases and J lost 9 bases. Per the germline V gene, CDR1 is LGHNA and CDR2 is YSLEER. DNA for the CDR3: TGCGCCAGCAGCCGCGGACAGGCGGAGGGTTCACCCCTCCACTTT. Its protein is CASSRGQAEGSPLHF.

This clone was found a few times. The chain recombines TRBV11-3 with TRBJ2-5, with TRBD1 matching over 7 bases. J was trimmed by 2 bases and V by 1 base; bases with no gene match: 10. CDR3 length equals 17 residues. The germline V gene encodes CDR1 SGHNT and CDR2 YENEEA. The chain's CDR3 is CASSLGRQGAGQETQYF. The CDR3 region has the DNA TGTGCCAGCAGCTTAGGAAGACAGGGCGCGGGTCAAGAGACCCAGTACTTC.

This clone came up a few times. J is TRBJ2-5 and V is TRBV28, with TRBD1 matching 7 bases. The germline V gene has CDR1 MDHEN and CDR2 SYDVKM. The CDR3 consists of 14 residues. V gave up 5 bases and J gave up 7 bases; unmatched junction bases: 10. As DNA, the CDR3 is TGTGCCAGCAGTACCTATACAGGGGTGGGGACCCAGTACTTC. It codes for CASSTYTGVGTQYF.

The chain uses TRBV5-1 and TRBJ2-7; 10 bases are a match to TRBD1. This CDR3 contains 14 residues. Germline V gene sequence: CDR1 SGHRS, CDR2 YFSETQ. Trimming removed 4 bases from V and 3 bases from J; junction bases left unmatched: 4. CDR3 in DNA: TGCGCCAGCAGCCAGGACAGGGGGGACTACGAGCAGTACTTC. It specifies CASSQDRGDYEQYF.

The rearrangement uses TRBV10-1 and TRBJ2-5; 8 positions match TRBD2. V lost 6 bases and J lost 4; bases outside the gene matches: 10. From germline, CDR1 is WNHNN and CDR2 SYGVQD (reference sequence). This CDR3 contains 15 residues. The CDR3 is CASSRGRGGRETQYF. For the CDR3, the DNA is TGCGCCAGCAGCCGAGGTCGCGGGGGGAGAGAGACCCAGTACTTC.

The chain employs TRBV7-9 and TRBJ2-7; 7 bases line up with TRBD2. Per the germline V gene, CDR1 is SEHNR and CDR2 is FQNEAQ (reference sequence). Trimming at V came to 1 base and at J to 5 bases, leaving 11 bases not matched to a gene. The CDR3 runs 16 residues. The CDR3 DNA is TGTGCCAGCAGCTTAGTAGTCCTAGCGGTCGGCGACGAGCAGTACTTC. It specifies CASSLVVLAVGDEQYF.

The chain couples TRBV30 to TRBJ1-2; D is unclear. CDR3 length: 14 residues. Germline loops: CDR1 GTSNPN, CDR2 SVGIG (reference sequence). Trimming pared 3 bases from V and 5 bases from J, leaving 16 bases between. The CDR3 bases are TGTGCCTGGAGCCCAGGTCCAGGCGTGTATGGCTACACCTTC. Translating gives CAWSPGPGVYGYTF.

The V call is TRBV29-1, the J call TRBJ2-7; 8 nucleotides match TRBD2. The ends lost 7 bases at V and 7 bases at J; junction bases unmatched: 6. The CDR3 runs 11 residues. CDR1 SQVTM and CDR2 ANQGSEA come from the germline V gene. In DNA form, the CDR3 reads TGCAGCGCTGGACTAGCAGGAGAGCAGTACTTC. The encoded protein is CSAGLAGEQYF.

This clone was seen only once. V gene TRBV9 combines with J gene TRBJ2-7; 12 bases fit TRBD2. Germline CDR1 reads SGDLS; CDR2 reads YYNGEE. The CDR3 consists of 16 residues. J gave up 0 bases and V 0 bases, and 1 base lay outside the gene matches. Here the CDR3 DNA reads TGTGCCAGCAGCGTAGGACTAGCGGGGGCCTCCTACGAGCAGTACTTC. It yields the protein CASSVGLAGASYEQYF.

The rearrangement joins TRBV7-9 to TRBJ1-5, with a possible D match to TRBD1 (6 bases). The CDR3 totals 13 residues. V was cut by 8 bases and J by 7 bases, with 15 bases left in between. CDR1 SEHNR and CDR2 FQNEAQ come from the germline V gene (reference sequence). In DNA, the CDR3 is TGTGCCAGCGGGGACAATTTGGGCCAGCCCCAGCATTTT. This sequence encodes CASGDNLGQPQHF.

CDR3: CASSFSGDSNTQYF. The CDR3 DNA reads as TGCGCCAGCAGCTTTAGCGGAGATTCGAATACGCAGTATTTT. The chain couples TRBV5-1 to TRBJ2-3; TRBD2 might be the D (6 bases). V lost 2 bases to trimming and J lost 7 bases, with 14 bases between them. This CDR3 has 14 residues. The germline V gene has CDR1 SGHRS and CDR2 YFSETQ.

The rearrangement uses TRBV19 and TRBJ1-1, with D perhaps TRBD1 (5 bases). CDR3 length: 12 residues. Germline V gene lookup returns CDR1 LNHDA and CDR2 SQIVND (reference sequence). Trimming took 10 bases from V and 0 from J, leaving 9 bases between them. CDR3 sequence: CATQGMNTEAFF. The CDR3 DNA sequence: TGTGCCACTCAGGGAATGAACACTGAAGCTTTCTTT.

The V call is TRBV7-6, the J call TRBJ2-3; 8 nucleotides line up with TRBD2. V was pared by 2 bases and J by 0 bases, with 10 bases of the junction left unmatched. CDR1 SGHVS and CDR2 FNYEAQ come from the germline V gene. The length of the CDR3 is 18 residues. The CDR3 protein is CASSLRWGSGGSTDTQYF. The CDR3 bases are TGTGCCAGCAGCTTACGGTGGGGAAGCGGGGGAAGCACAGATACGCAGTATTTT.

This CDR3 is CASSHGTGNGSNQPQHF. The CDR3, as DNA: TGTGCCAGTAGTCACGGGACAGGGAATGGTAGCAATCAGCCCCAGCATTTT. J is TRBJ1-5 and V is TRBV19; 9 nucleotides line up with TRBD1. V shed 5 bases, J shed 0 bases, and the junction held 8 bases outside the gene matches. This CDR3 is 17 amino acids long. Germline V gives CDR1 LNHDA, CDR2 SQIVND (reference sequence).

The rearrangement uses TRBV27 and TRBJ2-7; weak D call: TRBD1 (6 bases). Germline loops: CDR1 MNHEY, CDR2 SMNVEV (reference sequence). The CDR3 extends over 14 amino acids. The V and J ends lost 3 bases and 11 bases respectively, with 20 bases between them. CDR3 loop: CASSFGDSLDREYF. The CDR3 DNA reads as TGTGCCAGCAGTTTCGGGGATAGTTTGGACAGAGAGTACTTC.

This chain links TRBV5-1 with TRBJ2-7; 7 nucleotides align to TRBD1. J gave up 3 bases and V 0 bases, and 9 bases lay outside the gene matches. This CDR3 contains 16 residues. Germline V gives CDR1 SGHRS, CDR2 YFSETQ. This CDR3 reads CASSLARRQGFYEQYF. CDR3 DNA: TGCGCCAGCAGCTTGGCTAGGAGACAGGGTTTCTACGAGCAGTACTTC.

The V gene is TRBV5-5, the J gene TRBJ2-5; D remains ambiguous. V was shortened by 0 bases and J by 4 bases, with 13 bases between the two germline ends. CDR3 length equals 15 residues. From germline, CDR1 is SGHKS and CDR2 YYEKEE (reference sequence). CDR3 sequence (DNA): TGTGCCAGCAGCTTGGTCCGAGCCTTCTCAGAGACCCAGTACTTC. It yields the protein CASSLVRAFSETQYF.

The chain recombines TRBV6-5 with TRBJ2-1; 9 bases line up with TRBD1. The CDR3 runs 12 residues. Germline lookup yields CDR1 MNHEY and CDR2 SVGAGI. The V gene end was trimmed by 6 bases and the J gene end by 9 bases; junction bases not matched to a gene: 3. The CDR3 spells CASSPTGGEQFF. CDR3 DNA sequence: TGTGCCAGCAGCCCGACAGGGGGTGAGCAGTTCTTC.

In this sample, this clone turned up a few times. The chain joins TRBV5-4 to TRBJ2-5; TRBD1 agrees at 7 bases. The trim removed 3 bases at V and 5 bases at J, leaving 10 bases unmatched. Germline assignment: CDR1 SGHNT and CDR2 YYREEE (reference sequence). The CDR3 totals 15 residues. The CDR3 spells CASSSWTGPRETQYF. The CDR3 DNA is TGTGCCAGCAGCTCGTGGACAGGTCCCCGGGAGACCCAGTACTTC.

This chain connects TRBV13 to TRBJ1-1, with TRBD1 as a possible D gene (5 bases). Germline V gene data show CDR1 as PRHDT and CDR2 as FYEKMQ (reference sequence). There are 14 residues in the CDR3. The V end was cut by 3 bases, the J end by 6 bases, with 14 bases between. The CDR3 here is CASSFRPGGSEAFF. Here the CDR3 DNA reads TGTGCCAGCAGCTTTCGCCCGGGGGGTTCTGAAGCTTTCTTT.

V and J are TRBV18 and TRBJ1-2; D not certain. Between the trimmed V and J ends, which lost 4 bases and 4 bases, there was a span of 22 bases. Germline V gives CDR1 KGHSH, CDR2 LQKENI. The CDR3 loop spans 17 amino acids. CDR3 bases: TGTGCCAGCTCACAGAGTCTGACCCGCGGTGAGGGCTATGGCTACACCTTC. Its protein product is CASSQSLTRGEGYGYTF. Looking up the rest from reference TRBV18 and TRBJ1-2 gives the full variable domain: NAGVMQNPRHLVRRRGQEARLRCSPMKGHSHVYWYRQLPEEGLKFMVYLQKENIIDESGMPKERFSAEFPKEGPSILRIQQVVRGDSAAYFCASSQSLTRGEGYGYTFGSGTRLTVV.

The chain links TRBV6-5 to TRBJ1-2; 7 bases align to TRBD1. The CDR3 runs to 15 residues. The junction had 8 bases not matched to a gene; V was cut back by 2 bases and J by 5 bases. Per germline, CDR1 MNHEY and CDR2 SVGAGI. Here the CDR3 reads CASSYDGQGGYGYTF. In nucleotides, the CDR3 is TGTGCCAGCAGTTACGACGGGCAGGGGGGTTATGGCTACACCTTC.

V and J are TRBV7-8 and TRBJ1-5; 7 bases map to TRBD1. Germline trimming cut 2 bases from V and 5 bases from J; bases unmatched to any gene: 9. CDR3 length equals 16 residues. Germline V gene data show CDR1 as SGHVS and CDR2 as FQNEAQ. CDR3 sequence: CASSLRDRALYQPQHF. The CDR3 region has the DNA TGTGCCAGCAGCTTAAGAGACAGGGCCCTATATCAGCCCCAGCATTTT. The variable domain in full, completed from reference TRBV7-8 and TRBJ1-5, reads GAGVSQSPRYKVAKRGQDVALRCDPISGHVSLFWYQQALGQGPEFLTYFQNEAQLDKSGLPSDRFFAERPEGSVSTLKIQRTQQEDSAVYLCASSLRDRALYQPQHFGDGTRLSIL.

J is TRBJ1-2 and V is TRBV6-5; 7 bases are a match to TRBD1. Germline trimming cut 0 bases from V and 8 bases from J; bases unmatched to any gene: 3. This CDR3 contains 13 residues. CDR1 is MNHEY and CDR2 is SVGAGI in the germline V gene. CDR3 DNA: TGTGCCAGCAGTTACTCCCAGGGGGAAGGCTACACCTTC. It is translated as CASSYSQGEGYTF.

This clone was seen a handful of times. This sequence joins TRBV30 and TRBJ2-7, with D hard to call. Germline V CDR1 and CDR2: GTSNPN, SVGIG (reference sequence). V was clipped by 2 bases and J by 4 bases, with 6 bases between them. The CDR3 has 11 amino acids. The CDR3, as DNA: TGTGCCTGGAGTTCTCAGTACGAGCAGTACTTC. Translated: CAWSSQYEQYF.

Here the CDR3 reads CASSDSYSGNTIYF. CDR3 coding DNA: TGTGCCAGCAGTGACAGTTACTCTGGAAACACCATATATTTT. The J gene is TRBJ1-3, the V gene TRBV6-5; perhaps TRBD1 as D (5 bases). This CDR3 has 14 residues. Germline values: CDR1 MNHEY, CDR2 SVGAGI. V was cut by 5 bases and J by 0 bases, with 8 bases left in between.

The chain couples TRBV6-6 to TRBJ1-3; 8 bases fit TRBD1. This CDR3 has 15 amino acids. V shed 5 bases and J 3 bases; nucleotides not matched to a gene: 6. Germline CDR1 reads MNHNY; CDR2 reads SVGAGI (reference sequence). The CDR3 nucleotides are TGTGCCAGCAGTCCCCGGACAGGGATTGGAAACACCATATATTTT. Amino acids: CASSPRTGIGNTIYF.

The gene calls are TRBV25-1 and TRBJ1-5; a possible D gene is TRBD1 (6 bases). V was shortened by 4 bases and J by 1 base, with 8 bases between the two germline ends. CDR1 is MGHDK and CDR2 is SYGVNS in the germline V gene. The CDR3 runs to 14 residues. For the CDR3, the DNA is TGTGCCAGCAGTGGTGGGACAAGCAATCAGCCCCAGCATTTT. Amino acid sequence: CASSGGTSNQPQHF.

The V gene is TRBV25-1, the J gene TRBJ1-2; TRBD1 matches at 7 bases. With V trimmed by 1 base and J by 8 bases, 4 bases remained unmatched. The germline V gene has CDR1 MGHDK and CDR2 SYGVNS. CDR3 length equals 13 residues. The CDR3 region is CASSESSDRGYTF. The CDR3 nucleotides are TGTGCCAGCAGTGAATCTTCGGACAGGGGCTACACCTTC.

The genes are TRBV7-2 and TRBJ1-1, with D possibly being TRBD1 (5 bases). The CDR3 has 14 amino acids. Per germline, CDR1 SGHTA and CDR2 FQGNSA. Trimming took off 7 bases at V and 4 bases at J, with 16 bases between the two ends. The CDR3 sequence is CASILRGGVTEAFF. CDR3 coding DNA: TGTGCCAGCATCCTTCGGGGGGGGGTCACTGAAGCTTTCTTT. Full variable domain (remainder filled in from reference TRBV7-2 and TRBJ1-1): GAGVSQSPSNKVTEKGKDVELRCDPISGHTALYWYRQSLGQGLEFLIYFQGNSAPDKSGLPSDRFSAERTGGSVSTLTIQRTQQEDSAVYLCASILRGGVTEAFFGQGTRLTVV.